These 20 T cell receptor beta chains came from one sample sequenced in a study of low-dose radiotherapy and immunotherapy resistance in tumors. As for time point: before trial treatment. Priming of first-strand cDNA relied on TRAV- and TRBV-specific primers (covering alpha and beta chains). PCR amplification of the TCRs was performed with Phusion for 20 PCR cycles, and it relied on a constant-region primer together with a V-primer adapter. TCRdb re-called the reads with MiXCR, one entry per CDR3 protein. The sample gives over 55,000 distinct CDR3 sequences, roughly 30% of which show up once; 11% is in the top ten. Material: PBMCs, obtained before treatment. The receptors stem from a female donor with ovarian cancer.

This clonotype was seen repeatedly, ten times or more. The V and J genes are TRBV24-1 and TRBJ2-1; D not resolved. Germline loops: CDR1 KGHDR, CDR2 SFDVKD. V was trimmed by 0 bases and J by 11 bases, leaving 4 bases between them. The CDR3 runs to 11 residues. This CDR3 reads CATSDLQQQFF. CDR3 nucleotide sequence: TGTGCCACCAGTGATTTGCAGCAGCAGTTCTTC.

Notes on this clonotype: It differs at one base from a far larger clone, so likely a read error. The V gene is TRBV5-1, the J gene TRBJ2-7, with D perhaps matching TRBD2 (6 bases). The germline V gene encodes CDR1 SGHRS and CDR2 YFSETQ. The CDR3 spans 15 residues. Trimming left V 4 bases short and J 7 bases short, with 21 bases between. The CDR3 sequence: CASSTAGSSYNEQYF. The CDR3 region has the DNA TGCGCCAGCAGCACAGCGGGTAGCTCCTACAATGAGCAGTACTTC.

Ten or more counts support this clonotype. V and J are TRBV10-3 and TRBJ1-1, with TRBD1 as a possible D gene (5 bases). Germline assignment: CDR1 ENHRY and CDR2 SYGVKD. The CDR3 is 15 residues long. The V gene lost 2 bases and the J gene lost 0 bases, with 10 bases spanning the gap. The CDR3 loop reads CAISEITGMNTEAFF. The CDR3 nucleotides read TGTGCCATCAGTGAGATTACAGGCATGAACACTGAAGCTTTCTTT.

This clonotype was observed many times. This chain connects TRBV20-1 to TRBJ2-1; D ambiguous. This CDR3 has 13 amino acids. V was clipped by 3 bases and J by 4 bases, with 10 bases between them. Germline CDR1 and CDR2: DFQATT and SNEGSKA (reference sequence). DNA of the CDR3: TGCAGTGCTAGGTCGACAAATTACAATGAGCAGTTCTTC. It codes for CSARSTNYNEQFF.

This clonotype was seen many times. V usage is TRBV28 and J usage is TRBJ1-2; D is ambiguous. Deletions cut 8 bases from V and 3 bases from J, with 13 bases between. The CDR3 runs to 13 residues. Germline values: CDR1 MDHEN, CDR2 SYDVKM. CDR3 nucleotides: TGTGCCAGCTTTCCTCAACAAGACTATGGCTACACCTTC. Protein product: CASFPQQDYGYTF.

This clonotype was counted ten times or more. The rearrangement joins TRBV3-1 to TRBJ1-1; TRBD1 is a possible D gene (5 bases). The germline gives CDR1 LGHDT, CDR2 YNNKEL (reference sequence). The CDR3 has 14 residues. Trimming pared 8 bases from V and 3 bases from J, leaving 16 bases between. This CDR3 reads CASSLTRGDTEAFF. In DNA, the CDR3 is TGTGCCAGCTCACTCACCCGGGGGGACACTGAAGCTTTCTTT.

This clonotype was counted ten times or more. The chain recombines TRBV6-5 with TRBJ1-1; D unclear. The V end lost 6 bases, the J end lost 1 base, and 15 bases lay between the germline ends. In germline, CDR1 is MNHEY, CDR2 SVGAGI. The CDR3 is 15 residues long. CDR3 amino acids: CASRALLEGNTEAFF. The CDR3, as DNA: TGTGCCAGCAGGGCCCTCCTCGAGGGGAACACTGAAGCTTTCTTT.

This rearrangement joins TRBV27 to TRBJ2-3; D uncertain. V lost 0 bases and J lost 9, with 16 bases in between. The CDR3 loop spans 15 amino acids. The V gene's germline CDR1 is MNHEY and CDR2 SMNVEV (reference sequence). The CDR3: CASSLSFAPRLTQYF. The CDR3, as DNA: TGTGCCAGCAGTTTATCGTTCGCCCCCCGGTTGACGCAGTATTTT.

There are many counts of this clonotype. The chain uses TRBV6-2 or TRBV6-3 and TRBJ2-5; 9 bases are a match to TRBD1. This CDR3 spans 15 amino acids. CDR1 is MNHEY and CDR2 is SVGEGT in the germline V gene. V was clipped by 3 bases and J by 5 bases; unmatched bases: 7. In DNA form, the CDR3 reads TGTGCCAGCAGTTATAGGACAGGGGTAGGGGAGACCCAGTACTTC. It yields the protein CASSYRTGVGETQYF.

This rearrangement joins TRBV7-2 to TRBJ2-1; TRBD2 matches at 10 bases. The CDR3 sequence is 21 residues long. J lost 5 bases, V lost 2 bases, and 21 bases had no gene match. Germline loops: CDR1 SGHTA, CDR2 FQGNSA. CDR3 DNA: TGTGCCAGCAGCTTATTACGATCTAGCGGGAGTCTTTCGCAACGGAACAATGAGCAGTTCTTC. Its protein is CASSLLRSSGSLSQRNNEQFF.

Remarks on this clonotype: Only one base separates this from a far larger clonotype, so it likely reflects a read error. This chain links TRBV5-6 with TRBJ2-5, with TRBD2 as a possible D gene (6 bases). This CDR3 contains 14 residues. V was shortened by 6 bases and J by 4 bases, with 16 bases between the two germline ends. Germline V gene data show CDR1 as SGHDT and CDR2 as YYEEEE. As DNA, the CDR3 is TGTGCCAGCAACCCCACGGGACTCTTAGAGACCCAGTACTTC. Translated: CASNPTGLLETQYF.

This clonotype was seen repeatedly, ten times or more. This chain uses TRBV7-3 with TRBJ1-1, with D perhaps matching TRBD1 (5 bases). The CDR3 loop spans 16 amino acids. Germline assignment: CDR1 SGHTA and CDR2 FQGTGA. The V end lost 0 bases, the J end lost 4 bases, and 15 bases lay between the germline ends. DNA of the CDR3: TGTGCCAGCAGCTTAACTAATCGGGGGGAAGGCACTGAAGCTTTCTTT. Translation gives CASSLTNRGEGTEAFF.

This clonotype was seen ten or more times. J is TRBJ1-4 and V is TRBV7-9, with 7 bases that match TRBD1. Germline CDR1 and CDR2: SEHNR and FQNEAQ (reference sequence). V shed 1 base, J shed 3 bases, and the junction held 11 bases outside the gene matches. This CDR3 region has 18 residues. CDR3 sequence reads: CASSLVAGGPTANEKLFF. As DNA, the CDR3 is TGTGCCAGCAGCTTAGTCGCAGGGGGACCAACCGCTAATGAAAAACTGTTTTTT.

This clonotype showed up just once. This rearrangement joins TRBV29-1 to TRBJ1-1; unclear D gene. Trimming took off 0 bases at V and 10 bases at J, with 6 bases between the two ends. From germline, CDR1 is SQVTM and CDR2 ANQGSEA. The CDR3 is 10 residues long. The CDR3 spells CSVEDHGAFF. In DNA form, the CDR3 reads TGCAGCGTTGAAGACCACGGAGCTTTCTTT. The full variable domain, its missing parts supplied by reference TRBV29-1 and TRBJ1-1, is SAVISQKPSRDICQRGTSLTIQCQVDSQVTMMFWYRQQPGQSLTLIATANQGSEATYESGFVIDKFPISRPNLTFSTLTVSNMSPEDSSIYLCSVEDHGAFFGQGTRLTVV.

In regard to this clonotype: Since a far larger clone is one base different, this is likely a read error. The chain joins TRBV5-3 to TRBJ2-2; 7 bases are shared with TRBD2. TRBV5-3 counts as an open reading frame of uncertain function. The CDR3 extends over 17 amino acids. The CDR3 spells CASSEQTVGLNTGEPFF. The CDR3 coding sequence is TGTGCCAGCAGCGAGCAGACAGTGGGACTAAACACCGGGGAGCCGTTTTTT.

This clonotype was observed at least ten times. The chain couples TRBV20-1 to TRBJ2-3, with 13 nucleotides matching TRBD2. The CDR3 covers 15 residues. Germline values: CDR1 DFQATT, CDR2 SNEGSKA (reference sequence). CDR3 in amino acids: CGGLAGWLGTDTQYF. The CDR3 DNA reads TGCGGGGGACTAGCGGGGTGGCTGGGCACAGATACGCAGTATTTT.

This clonotype appeared a few times. The genes are TRBV12-3 or TRBV12-4 and TRBJ2-3; TRBD2 matches at 8 bases. The CDR3 runs to 15 residues. J gave up 2 bases and V 1 base, and 2 bases lay outside the gene matches. CDR3 bases: TGTGCCAGCAGTTTAGTCGGGGGGGCCACAGATACGCAGTATTTT. It specifies CASSLVGGATDTQYF.

Concerning this clonotype itself: A far more abundant clone sits one base away, making this likely a read error. The J gene is TRBJ2-7, the V gene TRBV12-3 or TRBV12-4; 14 bases fit TRBD2. J lost 7 bases, V lost 5 bases, and 10 bases had no gene match. CDR3 length equals 16 residues. CDR3 region: CASSPRLAGGPYEQYF. The DNA for the CDR3 is TGTGCCAGCAGTCCTCGACTAGCGGGAGGGCCATATGAGCAGTACTTC.

This clonotype was found a few times. The rearrangement uses TRBV6-2 or TRBV6-3 and TRBJ2-5; D call uncertain. The CDR3 loop spans 13 amino acids. Trimming removed 5 bases at V and 4 bases at J, with 11 bases between. The germline gives CDR1 MNHEY, CDR2 SVGEGT. CDR3 residues: CASSVKVLETQYF. The CDR3 nucleotides read TGTGCCAGCAGTGTGAAGGTACTAGAGACCCAGTACTTC.

This clonotype was recorded at least ten times. This CDR3 is CASSQAGRSGGNTEAFF. The CDR3 DNA sequence: TGCGCCAGCAGCCAAGCGGGTCGTTCGGGTGGGAACACTGAAGCTTTCTTT. The chain uses TRBV4-3 and TRBJ1-1; D gene ambiguous. The germline V and J ends were trimmed by 1 base and 1 base, with 16 bases remaining between them. The CDR3 runs to 17 residues. The germline gives CDR1 LGHNA, CDR2 YSLEER.